The next 26 T cell receptor beta chains were all read from a single sample in a study of CD8 T cells in ankylosing spondylitis. TCRdb independently ran MiXCR on the 5' RACE reads; one entry per CDR3 protein. Among 250,000 to 400,000 distinct CDR3 sequences listed, around 10% were seen once. Sequencing used blood, either unsorted or a sorted T cell fraction (not recorded which). All receptors derive from a female donor with ankylosing spondylitis or in good health (not recorded which).

This clonotype was counted many times. This rearrangement joins TRBV20-1 to TRBJ2-3; TRBD1 matches at 7 bases. The V gene's germline CDR1 is DFQATT and CDR2 SNEGSKA (reference sequence). The V segment lost 3 bases and the J segment 1 base; nucleotides outside the gene matches: 4. This CDR3 is built from 14 residues. In nucleotides, the CDR3 is TGCAGTGCTAGGGACGGACAGGGCACAGATACGCAGTATTTT. Protein product: CSARDGQGTDTQYF.

This clonotype was counted between two and nine times. The chain recombines TRBV29-1 with TRBJ2-3; D is uncertain. The germline gives CDR1 SQVTM, CDR2 ANQGSEA. This CDR3 has 11 residues. Between the trimmed V and J ends, which lost 7 bases and 5 bases, there was a span of 10 bases. CDR3 in amino acids: CSAPRRDTQYF. CDR3 in DNA: TGCAGCGCTCCCAGACGAGATACGCAGTATTTT.

This clonotype was seen repeatedly, ten times or more. V is TRBV20-1 and J is TRBJ2-7; a weak D match, TRBD1 (6 bases). This CDR3 is built from 14 residues. Between the trimmed V and J ends, which lost 8 bases and 3 bases, there was a span of 20 bases. In germline, CDR1 is DFQATT, CDR2 SNEGSKA (reference sequence). The CDR3 sequence is CSPVPGATIYEQYF. As DNA, the CDR3 is TGCAGTCCCGTCCCAGGGGCCACTATCTACGAGCAGTACTTC.

The sample holds many counts of this clonotype. The chain recombines TRBV6-1 with TRBJ2-7; D is possibly TRBD2 (5 bases). The CDR3 extends over 13 amino acids. Trimming left V 6 bases short and J 3 bases short, with 12 bases between. Per germline, CDR1 MNHNS and CDR2 SASEGT. CDR3 sequence: CASSPTSFYEQYF. The CDR3 nucleotides read TGTGCCAGCAGCCCTACTAGTTTCTACGAGCAGTACTTC.

This clonotype was picked up many times. The gene calls are TRBV20-1 and TRBJ2-2, with 7 bases matching TRBD1. The CDR3 spans 14 residues. CDR1 is DFQATT and CDR2 is SNEGSKA in the germline V gene (reference sequence). Trimming took 0 bases from V and 8 from J; bases not matched to a gene: 6. The CDR3 reads CSARDFRGNGELFF. The CDR3 region has the DNA TGCAGTGCTAGAGATTTCAGGGGGAATGGGGAGCTGTTTTTT.

There are many counts of this clonotype. The rearrangement links TRBV4-2 to TRBJ2-1, with TRBD2 matching 10 bases. CDR1 and CDR2 (germline): LGHNA, YNFKEQ. The ends lost 4 bases at V and 7 bases at J; junction bases unmatched: 10. The CDR3 covers 16 residues. The CDR3 is CASSPRPSGGGNEQFF. The CDR3 DNA reads TGTGCCAGCAGCCCCAGACCAAGCGGGGGGGGTAATGAGCAGTTCTTC.

The chain couples TRBV7-8 to TRBJ1-5; the D gene is possibly TRBD1 (5 bases). Trimming removed 4 bases from V and 4 bases from J, with 11 bases in between. The CDR3 runs to 14 residues. Per germline, CDR1 SGHVS and CDR2 FQNEAQ. The CDR3 DNA reads TGTGCCAGCAGCTCCGGTGGGGGGAATCAGCCCCAGCATTTT. Amino acid sequence: CASSSGGGNQPQHF.

CDR3 DNA sequence: TGCAGTGCCTCGCCGGGGGGCGCAGGTGGCTACACCTTC. It encodes CSASPGGAGGYTF. The gene calls are TRBV20-1 and TRBJ1-2, with D tentatively TRBD1 (6 bases). The CDR3 runs 13 residues. Germline loops: CDR1 DFQATT, CDR2 SNEGSKA (reference sequence). Trimming took 6 bases from V and 7 from J, leaving 18 bases between them.

This clonotype occurred many times. This chain connects TRBV4-1 to TRBJ1-5, with D possibly TRBD1 on 5 matching bases. CDR3 size: 14 residues. V was trimmed by 0 bases and J by 5 bases, leaving 8 bases between them. In germline, CDR1 is MGHRA, CDR2 YSYEKL. The chain's CDR3 is CASSQDLGHQPQHF. The CDR3 region has the DNA TGCGCCAGCAGCCAAGATCTGGGGCATCAGCCCCAGCATTTT.

This clonotype was seen once. A much larger clonotype is one base distant, so this may be a read error. The chain links TRBV2 to TRBJ1-2, with unresolved D. There are 12 residues in the CDR3. CDR1 is SNHLY, CDR2 FYNNEI, per germline. The CDR3 region is CASSVDLSGDTF. DNA of the CDR3: TGTGCCAGCAGTGTGGACTTATCTGGCGACACCTTC. The whole variable domain, remainder taken from reference TRBV2 and TRBJ1-2, is EPEVTQTPSHQVTQMGQEVILRCVPISNHLYFYWYRQILGQKVEFLVSFYNNEISEKSEIFDDQFSVERPDGSNFTLKIRSTKLEDSAMYFCASSVDLSGDTFGSGTRLTVV.

The rearrangement uses TRBV18 and TRBJ1-1; perhaps TRBD1 as D (5 bases). V was trimmed by 2 bases and J by 6 bases, leaving 10 bases between them. This CDR3 has 13 residues. CDR1 KGHSH and CDR2 LQKENI come from the germline V gene. The CDR3 DNA follows: TGTGCCAGCTCACCATTTCCGGGGGCTGAAGCTTTCTTT. Protein product: CASSPFPGAEAFF. The whole variable domain, remainder taken from reference TRBV18 and TRBJ1-1, is NAGVMQNPRHLVRRRGQEARLRCSPMKGHSHVYWYRQLPEEGLKFMVYLQKENIIDESGMPKERFSAEFPKEGPSILRIQQVVRGDSAAYFCASSPFPGAEAFFGQGTRLTVV.

This clonotype was seen many times. The V gene is TRBV5-1, the J gene TRBJ1-6, with 7 bases matching TRBD1. Germline assignment: CDR1 SGHRS and CDR2 YFSETQ. V lost 5 bases to trimming and J lost 8 bases; unmatched junction nucleotides: 10. This CDR3 has 15 amino acids. CDR3 nucleotides: TGCGCCAGCAGTCCGGAACAGGGGAGGCATTCACCCCTCCACTTT. Translating it yields CASSPEQGRHSPLHF.

V and J are TRBV5-6 and TRBJ2-4; D perhaps matches TRBD1 (5 bases). CDR1 is SGHDT, CDR2 YYEEEE, per germline. The CDR3 is made up of 17 amino acids. Trimming cost V 0 bases and J 4 bases, with 17 bases left between them. The CDR3 DNA reads as TGTGCCAGCAGCTTGGCCGTGTTGCCAGGGCCTAAAAACATTCAGTACTTC. Its translation: CASSLAVLPGPKNIQYF.

This clonotype was detected many times. The gene calls are TRBV11-2 and TRBJ2-2; 8 bases line up with TRBD2. V shed 3 bases, J shed 0 bases, and the junction held 6 bases outside the gene matches. CDR3 size: 17 residues. The germline gives CDR1 SGHAT, CDR2 FQNNGV. CDR3 residues: CASSFPTSGANTGELFF. The CDR3 DNA reads TGTGCCAGCAGCTTCCCCACTAGCGGAGCGAACACCGGGGAGCTGTTTTTT.

This clonotype showed up many times. The chain is built from TRBV7-9 and TRBJ1-2, with 7 positions matching TRBD1. The CDR3 has 15 residues. The germline V gene encodes CDR1 SEHNR and CDR2 FQNEAQ (reference sequence). J was trimmed by 4 bases and V by 6 bases; bases with no gene match: 11. CDR3: CASSWDSLKGYGYTF. The CDR3 nucleotides read TGTGCCAGCAGTTGGGACAGCCTTAAGGGCTATGGCTACACCTTC. The whole variable domain, filled in from reference TRBV7-9 and TRBJ1-2, reads DTGVSQNPRHKITKRGQNVTFRCDPISEHNRLYWYRQTLGQGPEFLTYFQNEAQLEKSRLLSDRFSAERPKGSFSTLEIQRTEQGDSAMYLCASSWDSLKGYGYTFGSGTRLTVV.

In this sample, this clonotype turned up many times. J is TRBJ2-3 and V is TRBV7-2; TRBD2 matches at 11 bases. After removal of 4 bases from V and 0 bases from J, the junction contained 3 bases not matched to a gene. From germline, CDR1 is SGHTA and CDR2 FQGNSA. The CDR3 is 16 residues long. CDR3 loop: CASSSRLAGSTDTQYF. CDR3 bases: TGTGCCAGCAGCTCGCGACTAGCGGGGAGCACAGATACGCAGTATTTT.

In DNA form, the CDR3 reads TGCAGTGCCCCCTCGGCTAGTCAAGAGACCCAGTACTTC. Translated, it gives CSAPSASQETQYF. The gene calls are TRBV20-1 and TRBJ2-5; D uncertain. CDR3 length equals 13 residues. CDR1 DFQATT and CDR2 SNEGSKA come from the germline V gene (reference sequence). The V end lost 6 bases, the J end lost 2 bases, and 13 bases lay between the germline ends.

This clonotype appeared a few times. V usage is TRBV12-3 or TRBV12-4 and J usage is TRBJ1-1; D remains unclear. The CDR3 has 12 amino acids. V gave up 6 bases and J gave up 4 bases, with 9 bases separating them. The CDR3 nucleotides are TGTGCCAGCAGCTGGTTGGGCACTGAAGCTTTCTTT. Residues: CASSWLGTEAFF.

This clonotype was observed a few times. The chain combines TRBV7-9 with TRBJ2-1; TRBD2 matches at 9 bases. Germline loops: CDR1 SEHNR, CDR2 FQNEAQ (reference sequence). V shed 4 bases and J 2 bases; nucleotides not matched to a gene: 12. This CDR3 has 18 amino acids. The CDR3 region is CASSSKDGASGAYNEQFF. The DNA of the CDR3 is TGTGCCAGCAGCTCAAAGGACGGGGCTAGCGGGGCCTACAATGAGCAGTTCTTC.

This clonotype was seen many times. The rearrangement uses TRBV12-3 or TRBV12-4 and TRBJ2-2, with D hard to call. There are 11 residues in the CDR3. Trimming took 9 bases from V and 6 from J, leaving 8 bases between them. The CDR3 sequence is CASLVSGELFF. For the CDR3, the DNA is TGTGCCAGTTTAGTGTCCGGGGAGCTGTTTTTT.

This clonotype was found many times. The genes are TRBV25-1 and TRBJ2-1, with 12 bases matching TRBD2. This CDR3 has 16 amino acids. Germline CDR1 and CDR2: MGHDK and SYGVNS. J lost 7 bases, V lost 4 bases, and 8 bases had no gene match. The CDR3 DNA follows: TGTGCCAGCAGTGGCATGGGGACTAGCGGGTCTAATGAGCAGTTCTTC. Its protein product is CASSGMGTSGSNEQFF.

The rearrangement joins TRBV5-5 to TRBJ2-7; 9 bases line up with TRBD1. CDR3 length: 14 residues. The J segment lost 4 bases and the V segment lost 3 bases, leaving 5 bases of the junction unmatched. Germline V CDR1 and CDR2: SGHKS, YYEKEE (reference sequence). CDR3 sequence reads: CASSWGQGMYEQYF. In DNA, the CDR3 is TGTGCCAGCAGCTGGGGACAGGGTATGTACGAGCAGTACTTC.

Many counts were recorded for this clonotype. The rearrangement joins TRBV7-6 to TRBJ2-3; 9 bases align to TRBD2. The length of the CDR3 is 16 residues. After removal of 5 bases from V and 7 bases from J, the junction contained 13 bases not matched to a gene. Per the germline V gene, CDR1 is SGHVS and CDR2 is FNYEAQ. CDR3 sequence reads: CASSRGMLAGINTQYF. The CDR3 coding sequence is TGTGCCAGCAGCCGCGGCATGCTAGCGGGGATCAATACGCAGTATTTT.

This clonotype was seen many times. The chain couples TRBV4-1 to TRBJ1-1, with D tentatively TRBD1 (6 bases). This CDR3 has 16 residues. The germline CDR1 and CDR2 sequences are MGHRA and YSYEKL. Trimming stripped 2 bases from V and 1 base from J, with 14 bases between. CDR3 sequence (DNA): TGCGCCAGCAGCCAATACTCCGGACAGACGAACACTGAAGCTTTCTTT. This sequence encodes CASSQYSGQTNTEAFF.

This clonotype was picked up many times. J is TRBJ2-4 and V is TRBV12-3 or TRBV12-4; perhaps TRBD2 as D (5 bases). V dropped 1 base and J dropped 3 bases, with 16 bases sitting between them. This CDR3 spans 17 amino acids. In DNA form, the CDR3 reads TGTGCCAGCAGTTTAGTCATTGGGGAGATCGACAAAAACATTCAGTACTTC. This translates into CASSLVIGEIDKNIQYF.

In its sample, this clonotype was seen a few times. The chain carries TRBV3-1 and TRBJ1-1; D is unresolved. The CDR3 length is 14 residues. Trimming took 5 bases from V and 1 from J, leaving 11 bases between them. Looked up from germline, CDR1 is LGHDT and CDR2 is YNNKEL (reference sequence). CDR3 nucleotide sequence: TGTGCCAGCAGCTTGACGTCCCCGAACACTGAAGCTTTCTTT. This encodes CASSLTSPNTEAFF.